These T cell receptor beta chains were read from a single sample in a study of blood T cell repertoires in COVID-19. The repertoire was sequenced with immunoSEQ multiplex PCR; TCRdb's copy has only in-frame clones and lacks some. The sample holds about 190,000 clones; around 90% are singletons and the top ten take about 0.66%. Sequencing used peripheral blood. The receptors here all came from a man aged 45-60 years with acute or convalescent COVID-19. Each CDR3 is given with its conserved first and last residue. Fields, in order: clone size, J gene, V gene, D gene, CDR3 protein, CDR3 DNA. A D gene is named only where the DNA matches it firmly. Expanded clones get a size class; other rows say once, few or many, or leave the size out.

- | TRBJ2-7 | TRBV7-9 | - | CASSLGQDSYEQYF | TGTGCCAGCAGCTTAGGACAGGACTCCTACGAGCAGTACTTC
- | TRBJ1-5 | TRBV2 | - | CASSEQGWNQPQHF | TGTGCCAGCAGTGAGCAGGGTTGGAATCAGCCCCAGCATTTT
- | TRBJ2-1 | TRBV7-3 | - | CASSKGVPSSYNEQFF | TGTGCCAGCAGCAAGGGGGTTCCAAGCTCCTACAATGAGCAGTTCTTC
- | TRBJ2-1 | TRBV28 | TRBD2 | CASGDPGTSGSGEQFF | TGTGCCAGCGGCGACCCAGGGACTAGCGGGAGTGGAGAGCAGTTCTTC
- | TRBJ2-1 | TRBV7-3 | - | CASSLGENEQFF | TGTGCCAGCAGCTTAGGGGAGAATGAGCAGTTCTTC
- | TRBJ2-3 | TRBV28 | - | CASSLLAGTDTQYF | TGTGCCAGCAGTCTCTTGGCGGGCACAGATACGCAGTATTTT
- | TRBJ2-7 | TRBV6-1 | - | CASSEAGSSYEQYF | TGTGCCAGCAGTGAAGCAGGGAGCTCCTACGAGCAGTACTTC
few | TRBJ1-2 | TRBV12-3/TRBV12-4 | - | CASSFEINYGYTF | TGTGCCAGCAGCTTTGAGATTAACTATGGCTACACCTTC
- | TRBJ1-6 | TRBV4-3 | - | CASSQDMRSSYNSPLHF | TGCGCCAGCAGCCAAGATATGCGGAGCTCCTATAATTCACCCCTCCACTTT
- | TRBJ2-5 | TRBV5-4 | TRBD2 | CASSLGLAGGSQETQYF | TGTGCCAGCAGCTTGGGACTAGCGGGAGGGAGCCAAGAGACCCAGTACTTC
- | TRBJ2-3 | TRBV11-1 | - | CASSFTRGPHTDTQYF | TGTGCCAGCAGCTTCACAAGGGGCCCACACACAGATACGCAGTATTTT
- | TRBJ2-2 | TRBV7-2 | TRBD2 | CGGGRGDTGELFF | TGTGGAGGTGGGCGGGGGGACACCGGGGAGCTGTTTTTT
- | TRBJ2-7 | TRBV30 | TRBD2 | CAWKGSGSGREGQQYF | TGTGCCTGGAAAGGTAGTGGTAGCGGCCGGGAGGGCCAGCAGTACTTC
- | TRBJ2-3 | TRBV7-3 | - | CASSLYEGDTQYF | TGTGCCAGCAGCTTATATGAGGGAGATACGCAGTATTTT
- | TRBJ1-1 | TRBV7-3 | - | CASSLTDNMNTEAFF | TGTGCCAGCAGCTTAACTGACAACATGAACACTGAAGCTTTCTTT
- | TRBJ2-7 | TRBV19 | - | CASSFGGFYEQYF | TGTGCCAGTAGTTTCGGGGGATTCTACGAGCAGTACTTC
- | TRBJ2-3 | TRBV9 | - | CASSVGQVTDTQYF | TGTGCCAGCAGCGTAGGACAGGTTACAGATACGCAGTATTTT
- | TRBJ2-3 | TRBV19 | - | CASSTREERQYF | TGTGCCAGTAGTACCAGAGAAGAGCGGCAGTATTTT
- | TRBJ2-3 | TRBV9 | TRBD2 | CASSVEERGADTQYF | TGTGCCAGCAGCGTAGAAGAGCGGGGGGCAGATACGCAGTATTTT
- | TRBJ2-3 | TRBV24-1 | - | CATSESGGNTQYF | TGTGCCACCAGTGAGTCAGGTGGAAATACGCAGTATTTT
- | TRBJ2-5 | TRBV28 | TRBD2 | CASSKDPGLAGGETQYF | TGTGCCAGCAGTAAAGACCCCGGACTAGCGGGGGGGGAGACCCAGTACTTC
- | TRBJ2-5 | TRBV30 | TRBD2 | CAWSGIFGTSGRETQYF | TGTGCCTGGAGTGGAATTTTCGGGACTAGCGGGAGAGAGACCCAGTACTTC
- | TRBJ2-4 | TRBV24-1 | TRBD2 | CATSDSPGGGAAKNIQYF | TGTGCCACCAGTGACTCCCCCGGGGGGGGCGCCGCCAAAAACATTCAGTACTTC
- | TRBJ1-5 | TRBV30 | - | CAWSPGTNQPQHF | TGTGCCTGGAGCCCGGGAACAAATCAGCCCCAGCATTTT
- | TRBJ1-3 | TRBV28 | - | CASSLFADTHSGNTIYF | TGTGCCAGCAGTTTATTCGCCGACACTCACTCTGGAAACACCATATATTTT
- | TRBJ2-7 | TRBV6-1 | TRBD2 | CASSEAAGGQTYEQYF | TGTGCCAGCAGTGAAGCTGCGGGGGGACAAACCTACGAGCAGTACTTC
- | TRBJ2-7 | TRBV10-3 | TRBD1 | CAISTGQAEQYF | TGTGCCATCAGCACGGGACAGGCTGAGCAGTACTTC
- | TRBJ2-1 | TRBV6-5 | TRBD2 | CASGPTSGGVGEQFF | TGTGCCAGCGGACCAACTAGCGGGGGAGTAGGTGAGCAGTTCTTC
- | TRBJ1-1 | TRBV18 | - | CASSPGRRGFRPNTEAFF | TGTGCCAGCTCACCCGGGAGGAGAGGGTTTCGGCCGAACACTGAAGCTTTCTTT
- | TRBJ2-1 | TRBV18 | - | CASSPMGHSYNEQFF | TGTGCCAGCTCACCAATGGGGCACTCCTACAATGAGCAGTTCTTC
- | TRBJ1-2 | TRBV6-5 | - | CASTGGNYGYTF | TGTGCCAGCACTGGGGGGAACTATGGCTACACCTTC
- | TRBJ1-6 | TRBV6-4 | - | CASSDSGTSNSPLHF | TGTGCCAGCAGTGACTCTGGGACTAGTAATTCACCCCTCCACTTT
- | TRBJ2-1 | TRBV6-2/TRBV6-3 | TRBD2 | CASSPARTSRYEQFF | TGTGCCAGCAGCCCAGCAAGGACTAGTAGATATGAGCAGTTCTTC
- | TRBJ1-5 | TRBV11-2 | TRBD1 | CASSLGDRNQPQHF | TGTGCCAGCAGCTTAGGGGACAGGAATCAGCCCCAGCATTTT
once | TRBJ2-3 | TRBV5-1 | - | CASSSTSTDTQYF | TGCGCCAGCAGCTCCACCAGTACAGATACGCAGTATTTT
once | TRBJ1-5 | TRBV6-5 | - | CASSPGQTSNQPQHF | TGTGCCAGCAGTCCCGGACAGACTAGCAATCAGCCCCAGCATTTT
- | TRBJ2-2 | TRBV15 | TRBD1 | CATSRPRTRDRVGTGELFF | TGTGCCACCAGCAGGCCTCGAACCCGGGACAGGGTCGGCACCGGGGAGCTGTTTTTT
- | TRBJ2-7 | TRBV19 | TRBD1 | CASSLSTGINEQYF | TGTGCCAGTAGTTTATCGACAGGGATAAACGAGCAGTACTTC
- | TRBJ2-3 | TRBV6-5 | TRBD2 | CASRSSGRGTDTQYF | TGTGCCAGCAGGTCTAGCGGGAGGGGGACAGATACGCAGTATTTT
- | TRBJ2-7 | TRBV2 | TRBD1 | CASTAGRTGVYEQYF | TGTGCCAGCACCGCCGGTCGGACAGGGGTATACGAGCAGTACTTC
- | TRBJ2-5 | TRBV5-8 | TRBD2 | CASSPGTSGRETQYF | TGTGCCAGCAGCCCCGGGACTAGCGGAAGGGAGACCCAGTACTTC